Presented here are 8 T cell receptor beta chains from one specimen sequenced in a study of PD-L1 blockade in urothelial cancer. Documented time point: pretreatment peripheral blood. Clones were read by immunoSEQ multiplex PCR, and TCRdb kept only the in-frame ones, dropping some. This sample has tens of thousands of clones; approximately 83% occur once, and the top ten carry 14% to 15%. The sequencing used PBMCs, collected around atezolizumab (anti-PD-L1) treatment. These receptors came from a man aged 60 to 75 with urothelial cancer.

The chain couples TRBV11-2 to TRBJ2-2; D might be TRBD1 (5 bases). CDR1 is SGHAT, CDR2 FQNNGV, per germline. The germline V and J ends were trimmed by 5 bases and 6 bases, with 16 bases remaining between them. CDR3 length: 15 amino acids. As DNA, the CDR3 is TGTGCCAGCAGCCTCACCTTCGGCAGGGCCGGGGAGCTGTTTTTT. Protein: CASSLTFGRAGELFF.

The rearrangement links TRBV5-1 to TRBJ2-2; D possibly corresponds to TRBD1 (6 bases). V was shortened by 2 bases and J by 4 bases, with 12 bases between the two germline ends. Germline CDR1 is SGHRS and CDR2 is YFSETQ. The CDR3 runs 15 residues. CDR3 protein: CASSLGQGSTGELFF. CDR3 DNA sequence: TGCGCCAGCAGCTTAGGGCAGGGGTCCACCGGGGAGCTGTTTTTT.

The rearrangement joins TRBV30 to TRBJ2-7, with TRBD1 identical over 9 bases. CDR1 is GTSNPN, CDR2 SVGIG, per germline (reference sequence). The CDR3 is 13 amino acids. V dropped 5 bases and J dropped 3; count of bases not matched to a gene: 5. This CDR3 is CAWGTGLSYEQYF. The CDR3 nucleotides read TGTGCCTGGGGGACAGGGCTAAGCTACGAGCAGTACTTC.

The chain carries TRBV4-2 and TRBJ1-2; 9 nucleotides align to TRBD1. Germline V CDR1 and CDR2: LGHNA, YNFKEQ. Trimming at V came to 2 bases and at J to 8 bases, leaving 3 bases not matched to a gene. CDR3 length: 13 amino acids. The CDR3 spells CASSQSGQGGYTF. CDR3 sequence (DNA): TGTGCCAGCAGCCAAAGCGGACAGGGGGGCTACACCTTC.

This clone appeared once. The chain combines TRBV30 with TRBJ1-2, with D possibly matching TRBD1 (6 bases). Germline loops: CDR1 GTSNPN, CDR2 SVGIG (reference sequence). The CDR3 is made up of 15 amino acids. Between the trimmed V and J ends, which lost 3 bases and 3 bases, there was a span of 17 bases. DNA of the CDR3: TGTGCCTGGAGCCAGAAAGAGCAGGGGTACTATGGCTACACCTTC. Its translation: CAWSQKEQGYYGYTF.

The count of this clone is one. The gene calls are TRBV10-1 and TRBJ2-2; a weak D match, TRBD2 (7 bases). Trimming pared 3 bases from V and 6 bases from J, leaving 17 bases between. Germline CDR1 WNHNN, CDR2 SYGVQD (reference sequence). The CDR3 length is 16 residues. CDR3 DNA: TGCGCCAGCAGTGACCCCGGGGGGCCCTCCGCCGGGGAGCTGTTTTTT. Amino acid sequence: CASSDPGGPSAGELFF.

V gene TRBV9 combines with J gene TRBJ1-1; no reliable D call. The CDR3 has 14 residues. V was cut by 0 bases and J by 5 bases, with 11 bases left in between. Germline V gene lookup returns CDR1 SGDLS and CDR2 YYNGEE. The CDR3: CASSVGRGKTEAFF. The CDR3 DNA sequence: TGTGCCAGCAGCGTAGGTCGGGGAAAGACTGAAGCTTTCTTT. The full variable domain, with the rest looked up from reference TRBV9 and TRBJ1-1, is DSGVTQTPKHLITATGQRVTLRCSPRSGDLSVYWYQQSLDQGLQFLIQYYNGEERAKGNILERFSAQQFPDLHSELNLSSLELGDSALYFCASSVGRGKTEAFFGQGTRLTVV.

The V gene is TRBV18, the J gene TRBJ1-4, with D unresolved. CDR3 length equals 14 residues. Trimming took off 9 bases at V and 3 bases at J, with 14 bases between the two ends. Germline CDR1 reads KGHSH; CDR2 reads LQKENI. The CDR3 here is CASSYSGSNEKLFF. The CDR3 region has the DNA TGTGCCAGTTCGTACAGCGGGTCTAATGAAAAACTGTTTTTT.